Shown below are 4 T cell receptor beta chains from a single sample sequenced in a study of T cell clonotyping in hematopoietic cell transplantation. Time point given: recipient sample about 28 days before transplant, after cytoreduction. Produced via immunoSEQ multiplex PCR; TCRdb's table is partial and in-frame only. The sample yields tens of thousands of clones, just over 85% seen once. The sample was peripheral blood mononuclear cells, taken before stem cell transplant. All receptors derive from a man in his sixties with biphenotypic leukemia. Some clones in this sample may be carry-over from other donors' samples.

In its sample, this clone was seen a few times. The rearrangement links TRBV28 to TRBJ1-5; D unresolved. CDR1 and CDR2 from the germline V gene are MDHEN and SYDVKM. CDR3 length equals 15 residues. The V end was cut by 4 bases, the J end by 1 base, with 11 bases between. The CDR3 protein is CASSSWLGSNQPQHF. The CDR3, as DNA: TGTGCCAGCAGTTCATGGCTTGGGAGCAATCAGCCCCAGCATTTT.

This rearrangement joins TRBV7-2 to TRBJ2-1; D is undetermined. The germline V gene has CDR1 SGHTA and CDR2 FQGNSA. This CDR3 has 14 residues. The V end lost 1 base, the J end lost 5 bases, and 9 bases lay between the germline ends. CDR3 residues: CASSLDRANNEQFF. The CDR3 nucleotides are TGTGCCAGCAGCTTAGATCGGGCCAACAATGAGCAGTTCTTC.

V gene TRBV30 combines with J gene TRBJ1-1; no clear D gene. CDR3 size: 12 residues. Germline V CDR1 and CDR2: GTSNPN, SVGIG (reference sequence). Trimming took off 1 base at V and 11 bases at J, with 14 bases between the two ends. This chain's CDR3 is CAWSAGETLAFF. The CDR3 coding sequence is TGTGCCTGGAGTGCAGGAGAGACGTTGGCTTTCTTT.

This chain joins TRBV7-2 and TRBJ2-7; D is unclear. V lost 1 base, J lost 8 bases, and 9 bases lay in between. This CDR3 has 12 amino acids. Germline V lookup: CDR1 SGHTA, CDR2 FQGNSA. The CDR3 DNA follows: TGTGCCAGCAGCTTAGACCTCGGCAAGCAGTACTTC. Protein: CASSLDLGKQYF.